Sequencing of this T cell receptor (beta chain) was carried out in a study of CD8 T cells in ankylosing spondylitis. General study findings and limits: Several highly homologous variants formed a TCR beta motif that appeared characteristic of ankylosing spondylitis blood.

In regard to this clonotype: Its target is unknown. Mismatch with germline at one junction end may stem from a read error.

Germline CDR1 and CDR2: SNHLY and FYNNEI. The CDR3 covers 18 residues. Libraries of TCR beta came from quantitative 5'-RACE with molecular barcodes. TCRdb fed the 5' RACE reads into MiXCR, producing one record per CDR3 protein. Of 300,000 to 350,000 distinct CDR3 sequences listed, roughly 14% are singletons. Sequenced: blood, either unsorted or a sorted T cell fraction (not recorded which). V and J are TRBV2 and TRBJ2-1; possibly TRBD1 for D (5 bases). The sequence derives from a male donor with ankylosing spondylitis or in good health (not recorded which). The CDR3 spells CAISLVWQGLSSYNEQFF. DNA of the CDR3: TGTGCCATCAGTTTAGTCTGGCAGGGCCTGAGCTCCTACAATGAGCAGTTCTTC.